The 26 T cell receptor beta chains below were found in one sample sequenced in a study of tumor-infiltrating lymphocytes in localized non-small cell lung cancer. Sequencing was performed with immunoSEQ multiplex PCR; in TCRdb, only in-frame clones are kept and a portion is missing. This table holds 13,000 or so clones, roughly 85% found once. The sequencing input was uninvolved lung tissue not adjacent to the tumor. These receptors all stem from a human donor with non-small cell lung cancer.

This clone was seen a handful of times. The DNA for the CDR3 is TGTGCCAGCAGCGTAGCAGGCGGGGGCCGCACAGATACGCAGTATTTT. It is translated as CASSVAGGGRTDTQYF. This chain connects TRBV9 to TRBJ2-3, with a tentative D call TRBD2 (7 bases). Trimming took 0 bases from V and 1 from J, leaving 12 bases between them. The CDR3 spans 16 residues. CDR1 is SGDLS, CDR2 YYNGEE, per germline.

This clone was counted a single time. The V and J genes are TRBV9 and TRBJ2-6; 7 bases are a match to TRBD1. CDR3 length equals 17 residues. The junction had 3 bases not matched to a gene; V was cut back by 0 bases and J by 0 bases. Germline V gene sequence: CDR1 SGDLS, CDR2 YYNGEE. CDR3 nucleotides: TGTGCCAGCAGCGTAGTGGGGACAGCCTCTGGGGCCAACGTCCTGACTTTC. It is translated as CASSVVGTASGANVLTF.

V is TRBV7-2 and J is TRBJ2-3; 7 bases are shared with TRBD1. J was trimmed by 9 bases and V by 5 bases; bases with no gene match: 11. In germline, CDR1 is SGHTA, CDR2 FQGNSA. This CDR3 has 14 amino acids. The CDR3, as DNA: TGTGCCAGCAGCGGGAGACAGGGAAGGCGCACGCAGTATTTT. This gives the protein CASSGRQGRRTQYF.

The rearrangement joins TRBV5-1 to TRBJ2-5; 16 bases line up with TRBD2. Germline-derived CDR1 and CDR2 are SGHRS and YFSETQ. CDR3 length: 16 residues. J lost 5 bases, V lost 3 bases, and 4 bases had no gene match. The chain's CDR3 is CASSSGLAGGLETQYF. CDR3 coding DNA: TGCGCCAGCAGCTCGGGACTAGCGGGGGGGCTGGAGACCCAGTACTTC. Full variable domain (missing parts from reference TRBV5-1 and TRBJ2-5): KAGVTQTPRYLIKTRGQQVTLSCSPISGHRSVSWYQQTPGQGLQFLFEYFSETQRNKGNFPGRFSGRQFSNSRSEMNVSTLELGDSALYLCASSSGLAGGLETQYFGPGTRLLVL.

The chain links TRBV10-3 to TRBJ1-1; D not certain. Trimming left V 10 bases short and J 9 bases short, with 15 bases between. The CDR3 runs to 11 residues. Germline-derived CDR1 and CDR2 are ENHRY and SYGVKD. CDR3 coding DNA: TGTGCCACCCGGTCGGAGGTTCAAGCTTTCTTT. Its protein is CATRSEVQAFF.

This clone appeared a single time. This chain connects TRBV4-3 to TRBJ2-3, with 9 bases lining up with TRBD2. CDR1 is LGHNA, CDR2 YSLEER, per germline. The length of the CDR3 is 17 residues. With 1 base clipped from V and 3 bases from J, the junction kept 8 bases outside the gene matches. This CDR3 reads CASSQVLAGSLTDTQYF. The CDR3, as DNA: TGCGCCAGCAGCCAAGTCCTAGCGGGGTCCTTGACAGATACGCAGTATTTT.

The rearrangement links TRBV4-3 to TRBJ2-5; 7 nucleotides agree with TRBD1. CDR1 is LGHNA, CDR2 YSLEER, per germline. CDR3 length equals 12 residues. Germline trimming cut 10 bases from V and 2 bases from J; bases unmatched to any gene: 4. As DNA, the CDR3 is TGCGCCACAGACAGGGAACAAGAGACCCAGTACTTC. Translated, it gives CATDREQETQYF.

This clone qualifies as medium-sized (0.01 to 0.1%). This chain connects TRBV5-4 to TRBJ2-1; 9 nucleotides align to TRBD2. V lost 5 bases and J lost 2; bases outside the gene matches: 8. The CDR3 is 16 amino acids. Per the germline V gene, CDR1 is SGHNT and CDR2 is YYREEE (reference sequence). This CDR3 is CASSFGGGGAYNEQFF. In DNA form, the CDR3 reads TGTGCCAGCAGTTTTGGTGGCGGGGGGGCCTACAATGAGCAGTTCTTC.

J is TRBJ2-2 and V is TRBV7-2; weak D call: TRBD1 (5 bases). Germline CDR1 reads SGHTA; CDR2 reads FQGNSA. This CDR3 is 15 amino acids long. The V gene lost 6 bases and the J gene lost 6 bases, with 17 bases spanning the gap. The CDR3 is CASRGQSLRAGELFF. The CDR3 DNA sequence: TGTGCCAGCAGGGGGCAGAGCCTACGGGCCGGGGAGCTGTTTTTT.

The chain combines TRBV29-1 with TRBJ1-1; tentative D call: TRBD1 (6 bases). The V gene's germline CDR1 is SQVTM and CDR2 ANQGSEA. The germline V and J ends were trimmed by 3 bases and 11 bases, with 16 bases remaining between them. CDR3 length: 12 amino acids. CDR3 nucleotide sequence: TGCAGCGTTGAGGACAGCTGGTCTGCCGCTTTCTTT. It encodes CSVEDSWSAAFF. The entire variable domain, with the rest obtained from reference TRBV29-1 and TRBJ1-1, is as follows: SAVISQKPSRDICQRGTSLTIQCQVDSQVTMMFWYRQQPGQSLTLIATANQGSEATYESGFVIDKFPISRPNLTFSTLTVSNMSPEDSSIYLCSVEDSWSAAFFGQGTRLTVV.

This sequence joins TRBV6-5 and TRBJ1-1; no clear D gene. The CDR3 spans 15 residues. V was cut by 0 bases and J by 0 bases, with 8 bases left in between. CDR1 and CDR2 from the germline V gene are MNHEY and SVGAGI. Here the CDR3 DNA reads TGTGCCAGCAGTTACTCGATTAGTTTGAACACTGAAGCTTTCTTT. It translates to CASSYSISLNTEAFF.

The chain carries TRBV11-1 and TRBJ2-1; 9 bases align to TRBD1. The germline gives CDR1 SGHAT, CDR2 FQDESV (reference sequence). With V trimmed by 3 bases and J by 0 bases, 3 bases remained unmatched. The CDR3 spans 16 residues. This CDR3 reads CASSLGTGSSYNEQFF. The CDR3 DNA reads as TGTGCCAGCAGCTTGGGGACAGGGAGCTCCTACAATGAGCAGTTCTTC.

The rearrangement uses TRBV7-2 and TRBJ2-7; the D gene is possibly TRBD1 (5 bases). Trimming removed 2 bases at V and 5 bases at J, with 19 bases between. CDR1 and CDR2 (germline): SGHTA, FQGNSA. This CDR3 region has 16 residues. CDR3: CASSLSSGYLPNEQYF. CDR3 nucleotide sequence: TGTGCCAGCAGCTTATCTTCAGGGTACCTCCCAAACGAGCAGTACTTC.

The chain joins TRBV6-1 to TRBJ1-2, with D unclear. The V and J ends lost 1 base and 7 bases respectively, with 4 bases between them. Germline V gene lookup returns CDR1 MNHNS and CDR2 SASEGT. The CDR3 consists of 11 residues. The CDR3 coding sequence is TGTGCCAGCAGTGAAGGATTTGGCTACACCTTC. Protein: CASSEGFGYTF.

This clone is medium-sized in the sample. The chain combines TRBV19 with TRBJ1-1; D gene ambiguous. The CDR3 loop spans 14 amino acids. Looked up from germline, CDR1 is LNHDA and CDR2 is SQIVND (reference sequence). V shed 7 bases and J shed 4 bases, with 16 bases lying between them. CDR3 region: CASINSERGTEAFF. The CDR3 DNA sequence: TGTGCCAGTATTAATTCGGAGAGAGGCACTGAAGCTTTCTTT.

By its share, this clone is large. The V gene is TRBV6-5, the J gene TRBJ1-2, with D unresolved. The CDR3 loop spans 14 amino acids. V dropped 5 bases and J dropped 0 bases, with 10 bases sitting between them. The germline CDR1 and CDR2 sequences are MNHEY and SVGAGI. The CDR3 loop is CASSTQQTNYGYTF. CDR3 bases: TGTGCCAGCAGTACCCAACAGACTAACTATGGCTACACCTTC.

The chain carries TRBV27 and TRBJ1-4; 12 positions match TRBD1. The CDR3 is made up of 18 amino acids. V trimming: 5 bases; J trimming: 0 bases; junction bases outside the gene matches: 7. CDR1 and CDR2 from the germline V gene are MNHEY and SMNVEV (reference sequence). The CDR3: CASSRGTGGPSTNEKLFF. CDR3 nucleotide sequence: TGTGCCAGCAGTAGAGGGACAGGGGGCCCATCAACTAATGAAAAACTGTTTTTT.

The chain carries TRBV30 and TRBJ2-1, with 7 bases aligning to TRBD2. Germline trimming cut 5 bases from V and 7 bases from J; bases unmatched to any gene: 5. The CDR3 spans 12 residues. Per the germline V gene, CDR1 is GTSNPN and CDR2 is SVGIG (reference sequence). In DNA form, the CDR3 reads TGTGCCTGGGAGAGGGGAGGGAATGAGCAGTTCTTC. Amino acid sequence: CAWERGGNEQFF.

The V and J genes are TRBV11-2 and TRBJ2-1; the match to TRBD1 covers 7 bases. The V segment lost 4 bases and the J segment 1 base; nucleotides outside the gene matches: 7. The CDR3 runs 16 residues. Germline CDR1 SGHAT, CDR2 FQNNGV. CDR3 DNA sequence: TGTGCCAGCAGCTCCTACAGGGGTCGATCCTACAATGAGCAGTTCTTC. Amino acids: CASSSYRGRSYNEQFF.

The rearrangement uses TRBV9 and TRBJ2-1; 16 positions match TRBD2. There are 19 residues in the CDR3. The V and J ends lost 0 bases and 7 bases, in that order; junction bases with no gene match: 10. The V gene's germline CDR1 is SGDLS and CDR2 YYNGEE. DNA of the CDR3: TGTGCCAGCAGCGTAGAGGGACTAGCGGGGGGGCCAAGAGATAATGAGCAGTTCTTC. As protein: CASSVEGLAGGPRDNEQFF. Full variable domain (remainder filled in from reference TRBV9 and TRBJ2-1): DSGVTQTPKHLITATGQRVTLRCSPRSGDLSVYWYQQSLDQGLQFLIQYYNGEERAKGNILERFSAQQFPDLHSELNLSSLELGDSALYFCASSVEGLAGGPRDNEQFFGPGTRLTVL.

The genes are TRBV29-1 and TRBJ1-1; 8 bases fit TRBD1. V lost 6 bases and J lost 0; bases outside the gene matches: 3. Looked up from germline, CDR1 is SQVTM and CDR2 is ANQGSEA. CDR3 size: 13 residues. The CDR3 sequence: CSVYRGMNTEAFF. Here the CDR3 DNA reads TGCAGCGTCTACAGGGGGATGAACACTGAAGCTTTCTTT.

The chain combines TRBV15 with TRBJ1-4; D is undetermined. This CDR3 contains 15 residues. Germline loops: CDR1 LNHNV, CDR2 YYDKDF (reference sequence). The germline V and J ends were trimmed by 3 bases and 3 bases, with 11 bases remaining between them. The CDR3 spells CATSSSLLANEKLFF. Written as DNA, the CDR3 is TGTGCCACCAGCAGCTCCTTACTAGCTAATGAAAAACTGTTTTTT. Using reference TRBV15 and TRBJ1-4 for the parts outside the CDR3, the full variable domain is DAMVIQNPRYQVTQFGKPVTLSCSQTLNHNVMYWYQQKSSQAPKLLFHYYDKDFNNEADTPDNFQSRRPNTSFCFLDIRSPGLGDTAMYLCATSSSLLANEKLFFGSGTQLSVL.

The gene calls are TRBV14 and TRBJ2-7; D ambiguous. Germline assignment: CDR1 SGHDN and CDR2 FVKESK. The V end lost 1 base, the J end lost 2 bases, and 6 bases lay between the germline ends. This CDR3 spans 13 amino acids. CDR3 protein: CASSQGTPYEQYF. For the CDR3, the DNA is TGTGCCAGCAGCCAAGGAACACCCTACGAGCAGTACTTC.

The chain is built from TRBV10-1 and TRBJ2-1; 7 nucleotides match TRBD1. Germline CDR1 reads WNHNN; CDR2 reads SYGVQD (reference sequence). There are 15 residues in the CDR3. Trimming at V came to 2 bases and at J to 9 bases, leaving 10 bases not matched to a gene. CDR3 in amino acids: CASSENRGLRVEQFF. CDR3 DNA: TGCGCCAGCAGTGAGAACAGGGGCCTTCGAGTTGAGCAGTTCTTC.

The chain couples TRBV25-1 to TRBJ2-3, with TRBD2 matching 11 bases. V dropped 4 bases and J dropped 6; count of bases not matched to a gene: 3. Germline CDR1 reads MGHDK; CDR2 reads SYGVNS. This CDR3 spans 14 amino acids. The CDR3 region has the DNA TGTGCCAGCAGTGCTAGCGGGGGGTCGGATACGCAGTATTTT. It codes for CASSASGGSDTQYF.

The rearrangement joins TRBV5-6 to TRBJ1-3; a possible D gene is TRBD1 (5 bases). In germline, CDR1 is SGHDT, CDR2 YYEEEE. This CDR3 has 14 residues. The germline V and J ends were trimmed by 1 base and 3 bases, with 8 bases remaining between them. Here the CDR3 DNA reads TGTGCCAGCAGCTTGCCCCAGGGTGGAAACACCATATATTTT. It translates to CASSLPQGGNTIYF.